This entry lists 17 T cell receptor beta chains sequenced from one sample in a study of blood T cell repertoires in COVID-19. TCRdb keeps only in-frame clones here, not all; method: immunoSEQ multiplex PCR. The table shows about 150,000 clones, with about 86% occurring only once. Sample: peripheral blood. The receptors were sampled from a woman between 65 and 79 years old who had recovered from COVID-19.

The rearrangement uses TRBV5-1 and TRBJ1-2; TRBD1 matches 7 bases. V lost 1 base, J lost 4 bases, and 4 bases stayed unmatched. There are 14 residues in the CDR3. The germline V gene encodes CDR1 SGHRS and CDR2 YFSETQ. CDR3 sequence reads: CASSLPGGVYGYTF. CDR3 sequence (DNA): TGCGCCAGCAGCTTGCCAGGGGGTGTCTATGGCTACACCTTC.

The rearrangement uses TRBV3-1 (or the pseudogene TRBV3-2) and TRBJ1-2, with 7 bases lining up with TRBD1. The CDR3 is 15 amino acids. The junction had 14 bases not matched to a gene; V was cut back by 7 bases and J by 6 bases. Looked up from germline, CDR1 is LGHDT and CDR2 is YNNKEL (reference sequence). The CDR3 here is CASTRAGGRGNGYTF. DNA of the CDR3: TGTGCCAGCACAAGAGCCGGGGGCAGGGGGAATGGCTACACCTTC.

On this clone: Other DNA sequences in this specimen translate into the identical CDR3. The chain carries TRBV24-1 and TRBJ2-2; D is unclear. Germline lookup yields CDR1 KGHDR and CDR2 SFDVKD. V lost 4 bases and J 7 bases, leaving 6 bases between the germline ends. CDR3 length equals 12 residues. DNA of the CDR3: TGTGCCACCAGTGACCCCGGCGGGGAGCTGTTTTTT. Its translation: CATSDPGGELFF.

The genes are TRBV5-6 and TRBJ2-7; the match to TRBD1 covers 9 bases. Germline trimming cut 4 bases from V and 0 bases from J; bases unmatched to any gene: 5. The CDR3 loop spans 15 amino acids. Germline V lookup: CDR1 SGHDT, CDR2 YYEEEE. Written as DNA, the CDR3 is TGTGCCAGCAGCCAAGGGACAGGGATCTCCTACGAGCAGTACTTC. It codes for CASSQGTGISYEQYF.

This clone was counted once. The chain combines TRBV27 with TRBJ2-1, with a weak D call TRBD2 (6 bases). The V gene's germline CDR1 is MNHEY and CDR2 SMNVEV (reference sequence). The CDR3 totals 16 residues. V lost 6 bases to trimming and J lost 2 bases, with 17 bases between them. The CDR3: CASSEAGRTPYNEQFF. The CDR3 bases are TGTGCCAGCAGCGAAGCGGGCAGGACCCCCTACAATGAGCAGTTCTTC.

The chain has TRBV18 and TRBJ2-2; a possible D gene is TRBD2 (6 bases). This CDR3 is 15 amino acids long. Germline CDR1 reads KGHSH; CDR2 reads LQKENI. Trimming took 1 base from V and 5 from J, leaving 11 bases between them. CDR3: CASSPRSGGTGELFF. CDR3 sequence (DNA): TGTGCCAGCTCACCACGGTCCGGGGGTACCGGGGAGCTGTTTTTT.

J is TRBJ2-3 and V is TRBV30, with 9 nucleotides matching TRBD2. V shed 1 base, J shed 3 bases, and the junction held 8 bases outside the gene matches. Germline CDR1 and CDR2: GTSNPN and SVGIG (reference sequence). The CDR3 length is 16 residues. CDR3 protein: CAWSGGLAGGTDTQYF. For the CDR3, the DNA is TGTGCCTGGAGTGGGGGACTGGCGGGGGGGACAGATACGCAGTATTTT.

The chain carries TRBV5-1 and TRBJ1-1; D may be TRBD1 (5 bases). The CDR3 is 15 residues long. V gave up 1 base and J gave up 3 bases, with 13 bases separating them. Germline-derived CDR1 and CDR2 are SGHRS and YFSETQ. The CDR3 loop reads CASSLLGSGDTEAFF. CDR3 in DNA: TGCGCCAGCAGCTTGTTGGGGTCGGGGGACACTGAAGCTTTCTTT.

The rearrangement joins TRBV7-2 to TRBJ1-3; perhaps TRBD1 as D (5 bases). V lost 11 bases to trimming and J lost 3 bases, with 14 bases between them. Germline V gene data show CDR1 as SGHTA and CDR2 as FQGNSA. This CDR3 contains 13 residues. Here the CDR3 DNA reads TGTGCCTCGGGGGGAGTGAGTGGAAACACCATATATTTT. This encodes CASGGVSGNTIYF.

The V call is TRBV19, the J call TRBJ1-5; D not certain. The germline V and J ends were trimmed by 10 bases and 9 bases, with 13 bases remaining between them. CDR1 is LNHDA and CDR2 is SQIVND in the germline V gene (reference sequence). The CDR3 sequence is 11 residues long. The CDR3 protein is CATNQEGPQHF. As DNA, the CDR3 is TGTGCCACAAACCAAGAGGGGCCCCAGCATTTT.

The chain combines TRBV11-2 with TRBJ1-6; TRBD1 is a possible D gene (6 bases). V was trimmed by 2 bases and J by 5 bases, leaving 10 bases between them. Germline assignment: CDR1 SGHAT and CDR2 FQNNGV. This CDR3 spans 15 amino acids. This chain's CDR3 is CASSLRGINNSPLHF. The CDR3 DNA is TGTGCCAGCAGCTTAAGGGGGATCAATAATTCACCCCTCCACTTT.

Turning to this clone: The same CDR3 is also encoded by other DNA sequences in this sample. The rearrangement links TRBV30 to TRBJ1-4, with 7 positions matching TRBD1. Germline loops: CDR1 GTSNPN, CDR2 SVGIG (reference sequence). V gave up 1 base and J gave up 8 bases; unmatched junction bases: 4. The CDR3 totals 13 residues. The DNA of the CDR3 is TGTGCCTGGAGTGGGGCAGGGGGAGAAAAACTGTTTTTT. Translated: CAWSGAGGEKLFF.

In its sample, this clone was seen once. The chain recombines TRBV5-4 with TRBJ2-1; 9 positions match TRBD1. Germline assignment: CDR1 SGHNT and CDR2 YYREEE (reference sequence). The CDR3 runs 16 residues. After removal of 0 bases from V and 9 bases from J, the junction contained 10 bases not matched to a gene. CDR3 sequence reads: CASSLGGGQGFAEQFF. CDR3 sequence (DNA): TGTGCCAGCAGCTTGGGGGGGGGACAGGGTTTTGCTGAGCAGTTCTTC. The variable domain in full, completed from reference TRBV5-4 and TRBJ2-1, reads ETGVTQSPTHLIKTRGQQVTLRCSSQSGHNTVSWYQQALGQGPQFIFQYYREEENGRGNFPPRFSGLQFPNYSSELNVNALELDDSALYLCASSLGGGQGFAEQFFGPGTRLTVL.

The rearrangement joins TRBV7-9 to TRBJ1-2; D gene uncertain. The germline CDR1 and CDR2 sequences are SEHNR and FQNEAQ (reference sequence). Trimming cost V 4 bases and J 0 bases, with 15 bases left between them. This CDR3 contains 16 residues. Written as DNA, the CDR3 is TGTGCCAGCAGCTCCACCGCGTCGGGTTCTAACTATGGCTACACCTTC. Its protein is CASSSTASGSNYGYTF. Looking up the rest from reference TRBV7-9 and TRBJ1-2 gives the full variable domain: DTGVSQNPRHKITKRGQNVTFRCDPISEHNRLYWYRQTLGQGPEFLTYFQNEAQLEKSRLLSDRFSAERPKGSFSTLEIQRTEQGDSAMYLCASSSTASGSNYGYTFGSGTRLTVV.

The V gene is TRBV19, the J gene TRBJ1-2; D ambiguous. Trimming shortened V by 5 bases and J by 7 bases, and 14 bases separated the two germline ends. Per germline, CDR1 LNHDA and CDR2 SQIVND (reference sequence). This CDR3 has 13 residues. The CDR3 loop is CASSSSRVVGYTF. The CDR3 bases are TGTGCCAGTAGTTCCTCCCGGGTCGTTGGCTACACCTTC.

This chain uses TRBV19 with TRBJ2-7; 7 bases match TRBD1. Unmatched junction bases numbered 7, after V lost 3 bases and J lost 2 bases. This CDR3 is built from 15 residues. Germline lookup yields CDR1 LNHDA and CDR2 SQIVND (reference sequence). CDR3 in amino acids: CASSIQGDRTYEQYF. CDR3 DNA: TGTGCCAGTAGTATTCAGGGGGACCGGACCTACGAGCAGTACTTC.

The rearrangement joins TRBV2 to TRBJ1-2, with 7 bases fitting TRBD1. CDR1 is SNHLY, CDR2 FYNNEI, per germline. This CDR3 has 15 amino acids. The J segment lost 4 bases and the V segment lost 6 bases, leaving 11 bases of the junction unmatched. CDR3 region: CASRQGPGTVYGYTF. The CDR3 nucleotides read TGTGCCAGCAGGCAGGGGCCGGGGACAGTCTATGGCTACACCTTC.